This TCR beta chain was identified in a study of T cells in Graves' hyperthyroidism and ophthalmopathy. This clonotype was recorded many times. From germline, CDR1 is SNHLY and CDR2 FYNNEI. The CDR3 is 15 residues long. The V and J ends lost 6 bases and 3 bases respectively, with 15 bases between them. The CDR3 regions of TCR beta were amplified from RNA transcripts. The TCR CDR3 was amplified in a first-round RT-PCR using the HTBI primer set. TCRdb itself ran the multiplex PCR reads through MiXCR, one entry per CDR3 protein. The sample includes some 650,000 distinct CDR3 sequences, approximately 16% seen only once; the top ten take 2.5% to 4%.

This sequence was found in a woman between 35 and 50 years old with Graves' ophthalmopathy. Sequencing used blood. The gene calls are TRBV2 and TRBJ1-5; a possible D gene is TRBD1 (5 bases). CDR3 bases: TGTGCCAGCAGACCCGCCAGGGCCTCCAATCAGCCCCAGCATTTT. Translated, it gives CASRPARASNQPQHF.